This T cell receptor (beta chain) originates from a study of beta chain features in type 1 diabetes. Study as a whole: Patients and healthy donors were similar in age, gender and cell yields. Findings of the study overall: Shorter TCRB CDR3s, moderately but significantly so, were found in Type 1 diabetes patients in all four CD4+ subsets.

Worth noting for this clone: Its antigen is still unknown.

Since all of the isolated RNA was reverse transcribed, expressed TCRB transcripts were what got sequenced. Clones were read by immunoSEQ multiplex PCR, and TCRdb kept only the in-frame ones, dropping some. The repertoire holds tens of thousands of clones, with about 60% as singletons. V gave up 3 bases and J gave up 5 bases; unmatched junction bases: 3. Germline loops: CDR1 MGHRA, CDR2 YSYEKL. There are 15 residues in the CDR3. Sequencing used stem cell memory CD4+ T cells from blood. The receptor's source is a woman in her twenties or thirties with type 1 diabetes. The genes are TRBV4-1 and TRBJ2-7; 14 bases are shared with TRBD2. The CDR3 DNA follows: TGCGCCAGCAGCCAGACGGGACTAGCGGGAGACGAGCAGTACTTC. Translation: CASSQTGLAGDEQYF.